The rows below give T cell receptor beta chains drawn from one sample of a study of blood T cell repertoires in COVID-19. Repertoires were generated with immunoSEQ multiplex PCR, while TCRdb's copy carries only in-frame clones and drops some. There are some 330,000 clones in the sample; 70% to 90% occur only once, and 3.5% to 4% lies in the top ten. Sequenced input: peripheral blood. These receptors all come from a woman aged 45-59 years with active or convalescent COVID-19. CDR3s include the opening cysteine and the closing phenylalanine or tryptophan. The D gene is left open where the match is weak. Only part of the rows carry a size: once, few, many, or a class if the clone is expanded.

d_call	clone_size	j_call	v_call	cdr3_nt	cdr3_aa
TRBD1	few	TRBJ2-7	TRBV12-3/TRBV12-4	TGTGCCAGCAGTTCCGGGACAGTCTACGAGCAGTACTTC	CASSSGTVYEQYF
.	.	TRBJ1-2	TRBV28	TGTGCCAGCAGCCAGACAGTTGTCAACTATGGCTACACCTTC	CASSQTVVNYGYTF
TRBD1	.	TRBJ2-5	TRBV27	TGTGCCAGCAGTTTATCTGACAGGGGGCTGGGGGAGACCCAGTACTTC	CASSLSDRGLGETQYF
TRBD1	.	TRBJ1-4	TRBV7-6	TGTGCCAGCAGCTTAGCACCGGGACAGCCGAATGAAAAACTGTTTTTT	CASSLAPGQPNEKLFF
.	.	TRBJ1-4	TRBV6-1	TGTGCCAGCAGTGAACAGGGGAGAGCAGATGAAAAACTGTTTTTT	CASSEQGRADEKLFF
.	few	TRBJ1-1	TRBV7-9	TGTGCCAGCAGCTTAGGACAGTTGAACACTGAAGCTTTCTTT	CASSLGQLNTEAFF
TRBD1	.	TRBJ1-3	TRBV2	TGTGCCAGCAAAACAGGGGGCTCTGGAAACACCATATATTTT	CASKTGGSGNTIYF
.	.	TRBJ2-3	TRBV4-2	TGTGCCAGCAGCCAAGATTCGTTTGTCGGCACAGATACGCAGTATTTT	CASSQDSFVGTDTQYF
TRBD1	once	TRBJ1-2	TRBV18	TGTGCCGCCACGAAGTCTGTAGTACCGAGTGACAGGGCTGGAACTCAGTATGGCTACACCTTC	CAATKSVVPSDRAGTQYGYTF
.	.	TRBJ1-2	TRBV30	TGTGCCTGGAGTTTAGGAAGCGGGGCCGGGGATGGCTACACCTTC	CAWSLGSGAGDGYTF
.	.	TRBJ2-7	TRBV3-1/TRBV3-2	TGTGCCAGCAGCAAATTAAACTTCTACGAGCAGTACTTC	CASSKLNFYEQYF
TRBD2	.	TRBJ2-1	TRBV18	TGTGCCAGCTCCAGGACTAGCGGGGGGGGAAGCTCCTACAATGAGCAGTTCTTC	CASSRTSGGGSSYNEQFF
TRBD1	.	TRBJ1-5	TRBV19	TGTGCCAGTAGTACCTGGACAGGGAGGGAGCCCCAGCATTTT	CASSTWTGREPQHF
.	.	TRBJ2-3	TRBV15	TGTGCCACCAGCGGGCGGTGGGGCTTCGGCACAGATACGCAGTATTTT	CATSGRWGFGTDTQYF
TRBD1	.	TRBJ2-1	TRBV12-5	TGTGCTAGTGGTTTGATAATCGGACAGGGGGCGGTTGATGAGCAGTTCTTC	CASGLIIGQGAVDEQFF
TRBD2	.	TRBJ2-7	TRBV4-2	TGTGCCAGCAGCCAAAATGAGGAACTAGCGGGAGTGGGGTCCTACGAGCAGTACTTC	CASSQNEELAGVGSYEQYF
.	.	TRBJ2-2	TRBV7-2	TGTGCCAGCAGCTTAGTCGGAGGTGGGGAGCTGTTTTTT	CASSLVGGGELFF
TRBD2	once	TRBJ2-1	TRBV6-2/TRBV6-3	TGTGCCAGCAGTACCGGGACTAGCGGAAACAATGAGCAGTTCTTC	CASSTGTSGNNEQFF
.	.	TRBJ1-2	TRBV6-6	TGTGCCAGCAGTTACTCAGCTGATTTTAACTATGGCTACACCTTC	CASSYSADFNYGYTF
TRBD2	.	TRBJ2-7	TRBV23-1	TGCGCCAGCAGTCAATGGAGAGGACTAGTCTACGAGCAGTACTTC	CASSQWRGLVYEQYF
.	.	TRBJ2-2	TRBV5-1	TGCGCCAGCAGCCTAGCCCCGGGACTCACCGGGGAGCTGTTTTTT	CASSLAPGLTGELFF
.	.	TRBJ1-5	TRBV10-3	TGTGCCATCAGTGAGTCAGCGGGAAATCAGCCCCAGCATTTT	CAISESAGNQPQHF
.	.	TRBJ2-1	TRBV24-1	TGTGCCACCAGTGCCCCGACTTACCCTAATGAGCAGTTCTTC	CATSAPTYPNEQFF
TRBD1	once	TRBJ2-7	TRBV12-5	TGTGCTAGTGGCCGGGACAGTGCCTACGAGCAGTACTTC	CASGRDSAYEQYF
.	few	TRBJ1-2	TRBV4-3	TGCGCCAGCAGCCAAGGGGGCAGGGGCCATGGCTACACCTTC	CASSQGGRGHGYTF
TRBD2	.	TRBJ2-3	TRBV4-3	TGCGCCAGCAGCCAAGACGTTTTAGCGGGAGCCAAAATTTTTACTAGCACAGATACGCAGTATTTT	CASSQDVLAGAKIFTSTDTQYF
TRBD1	.	TRBJ1-5	TRBV28	TGTGCCAGCAGTTTACGACAGGGTGTGCAGCCCCAGCATTTT	CASSLRQGVQPQHF
TRBD2	.	TRBJ2-7	TRBV7-3	TGTGCCAGCAGCTTAATAGCGGGAGGGGGCTACGAGCAGTACTTC	CASSLIAGGGYEQYF
.	.	TRBJ1-6	TRBV27	TGTGCCAGTCGGGGGGCCTATAATTCACCCCTCCACTTT	CASRGAYNSPLHF
TRBD1	.	TRBJ1-1	TRBV5-1	TGCGCCAGCAGCTACAGGGGATTAGGTCTTATGAACACTGAAGCTTTCTTT	CASSYRGLGLMNTEAFF
TRBD1	.	TRBJ1-2	TRBV7-2	TGTGCCAGCAGCTTAGGACAGGGGAGCCTCTCTAACTATGGCTACACCTTC	CASSLGQGSLSNYGYTF
TRBD1	.	TRBJ2-5	TRBV7-2	TGTGCCAGCAGCTTAGGACAGGGGGCTTTAGACTTC	CASSLGQGALDF
.	.	TRBJ1-5	TRBV28	TGTGCCAGCACCAGGGCCGGGTTTGGCAATCAGCCCCAGCATTTT	CASTRAGFGNQPQHF
TRBD1	.	TRBJ1-1	TRBV4-1	TGCGCCAGCAGCCAAGAGACAGGGTCGCACACTGAAGCTTTCTTT	CASSQETGSHTEAFF
TRBD2	.	TRBJ2-5	TRBV7-2	TGTGCCAGCAGCTTAGCGTGGCTAGCGGGAATAGAGACCCAGTACTTC	CASSLAWLAGIETQYF
.	.	TRBJ1-2	TRBV2	TGTGCCAGCAGTGCCACAGATTTTAACTATGGCTACACCTTC	CASSATDFNYGYTF
TRBD1	.	TRBJ1-2	TRBV5-4	TGTGCCAGCAGCTTGGCCCCAGGGAGACAGGGGGCGGAAGGCTATGGCTACACCTTC	CASSLAPGRQGAEGYGYTF
TRBD2	.	TRBJ2-1	TRBV20-1	TGCAGTGCTAGTTTCGCGGGGGGGCCCTCCAATGAGCAGTTCTTC	CSASFAGGPSNEQFF
.	.	TRBJ1-2	TRBV28	TGTGCCAGCAGTTCCTCGGGAGGGCTGGTCAGCTATGGCTACACCTTC	CASSSSGGLVSYGYTF
.	.	TRBJ2-1	TRBV12-5	TGTGCTAGTGGATCGAAACCAGCGGGTTATACCTACAATGAGCAGTTCTTC	CASGSKPAGYTYNEQFF
TRBD1	.	TRBJ2-3	TRBV4-1	TGCGCCAGCAGCCAAGCGGGGACAGGGGTCACAGATACGCAGTATTTT	CASSQAGTGVTDTQYF
TRBD2	.	TRBJ2-5	TRBV24-1	TGTGCCGCCGCAGCGGGAGGTGGTCAAGAGACCCAGTACTTC	CAAAAGGGQETQYF
TRBD1	.	TRBJ1-2	TRBV27	TGTGCCAGCAGTTTATCGACAGGGACACCGTCCTTGGTTTTCACCTTC	CASSLSTGTPSLVFTF
.	.	TRBJ1-4	TRBV6-5	TGTGCCAGCAGTCCCCCGGGGCAGGGGAGAGAAAAACTGTTTTTT	CASSPPGQGREKLFF
.	.	TRBJ1-1	TRBV23-1	TGCGCCAGCACCAACTTCGCAGGACAGTGTATTTGCATGAACACTGAAGCTTTCTTT	CASTNFAGQCICMNTEAFF
.	.	TRBJ2-3	TRBV6-2/TRBV6-3	TGTGCCAGCAGTTGGGCTACCACAGATACGCAGTATTTT	CASSWATTDTQYF
TRBD1	.	TRBJ1-2	TRBV6-1	TGTGCCAGCAGTGGGACAGACAGGGGGGTCAACTATGGCTACACCTTC	CASSGTDRGVNYGYTF
.	.	TRBJ1-5	TRBV21-1	TGTGCCAGCAGCAAACGGGGGATAGGGGATCAGCCCCAGCATTTT	CASSKRGIGDQPQHF
.	.	TRBJ1-3	TRBV29-1	TGCAGCGTTGAAGGGCGACTCTCTGGAAACACCATATATTTT	CSVEGRLSGNTIYF
.	.	TRBJ1-1	TRBV6-5	TGTGCCAGCAGTTACGCGTGGGCCACTGAAGCTTTCTTT	CASSYAWATEAFF
.	.	TRBJ1-4	TRBV6-5	TGTGCCAGCAGTTACTCGCCCCTACAGGCTAATGAAAAACTGTTTTTT	CASSYSPLQANEKLFF
TRBD1	.	TRBJ1-2	TRBV7-9	TGTGCCAGCAGCTTAGAGAGGCGGGACAGGGGTCCCTATGGCTACACCTTC	CASSLERRDRGPYGYTF
.	.	TRBJ1-3	TRBV9	TGTGCCAGCAGCGAGGGGTATTCTGGAAACACCATATATTTT	CASSEGYSGNTIYF
.	.	TRBJ1-1	TRBV5-1	TGCGCCAGCAGCTTGTCAGTCAGTCTCGGAGGAACTGAAGCTTTCTTT	CASSLSVSLGGTEAFF
.	.	TRBJ1-1	TRBV30	TGTGCCGGCTACAGGGTGAGTTGGGGAAACACTGAAGCTTTCTTT	CAGYRVSWGNTEAFF